Presented here are 4 T cell receptor beta chains from one specimen sequenced in a study of beta chain features in type 1 diabetes. Expressed TCRB transcripts were sequenced after all isolated RNA was converted to cDNA. Profiling relied on immunoSEQ multiplex PCR, and the TCRdb table lists in-frame clones only, not all of them. The sample includes approximately 84,000 clones, 25% to 35% seen only once; the top ten take roughly 0.44%. The sequenced sample consisted of stem cell memory CD4+ T cells from blood. These receptors were obtained from a woman between 18 and 29 years old in good health.

There are a few counts of this clone. The chain links TRBV7-9 to TRBJ2-3; D remains unclear. The length of the CDR3 is 13 residues. CDR1 SEHNR and CDR2 FQNEAQ come from the germline V gene (reference sequence). The V gene lost 4 bases and the J gene lost 0 bases, with 5 bases spanning the gap. The CDR3, as DNA: TGTGCCAGCAGCTACTCAAGCACAGATACGCAGTATTTT. Its protein product is CASSYSSTDTQYF.

The table lists this clone with many counts. The chain couples TRBV7-2 to TRBJ2-7; D uncertain. The CDR3 extends over 11 amino acids. In germline, CDR1 is SGHTA, CDR2 FQGNSA. V was trimmed by 5 bases and J by 2 bases, leaving 4 bases between them. DNA of the CDR3: TGTGCCAGCAGCCCCGCCTACGAGCAGTACTTC. Amino acid sequence: CASSPAYEQYF.

This clone was seen a handful of times. The V call is TRBV7-2, the J call TRBJ2-7; 10 bases fit TRBD1. Germline loops: CDR1 SGHTA, CDR2 FQGNSA. The CDR3 spans 14 residues. After removal of 3 bases from V and 3 bases from J, the junction contained 2 bases not matched to a gene. CDR3 in amino acids: CASSLDRGGYEQYF. The CDR3 DNA reads as TGTGCCAGCAGCTTGGACAGGGGGGGCTACGAGCAGTACTTC.

This clone was counted at least ten times. The chain combines TRBV9 with TRBJ2-7; the match to TRBD2 covers 11 bases. J gave up 0 bases and V 0 bases, and 8 bases lay outside the gene matches. CDR1 and CDR2 from the germline V gene are SGDLS and YYNGEE. The CDR3 is made up of 18 amino acids. The CDR3 sequence is CASSVGLAGGLSSYEQYF. The CDR3 nucleotides read TGTGCCAGCAGCGTAGGGCTAGCGGGAGGCCTGAGCTCCTACGAGCAGTACTTC.